These T cell receptor beta chains were read from a single sample in a study of T cell repertoires in cytomegalovirus infection. The antigens of these receptors remain unknown. TCRdb analysed the reads with MiXCR anew, one entry per CDR3 protein. Here the sample spans approximately 220,000 distinct CDR3 sequences, about 39% being singletons. The sample consisted of CD8+ T cells from cultured PBMCs, taken from culture after CMV antigen stimulation. These receptors were obtained from a human donor in good health (CMV status not recorded). Some clones in this sample may be carry-over from other donors' samples. The CDR3 runs from the conserved cysteine through the conserved F or W. A D gene is named only where the DNA matches it firmly. Clone size, where shown, is once, few, many, or a class for clones that have expanded.

. | few | TRBJ2-5 | TRBV2 | CASGTGGAF | TGTGCCAGCGGGACGGGCGGGGCCTTC
TRBD1 | many | TRBJ1-2 | TRBV7-9 | CASSHRDRRLTYGYTF | TGTGCCAGCAGCCACCGGGACAGGAGGCTGACTTATGGCTACACCTTC
. | . | TRBJ2-5 | TRBV28 | CASSPARHKKETQYF | TGTGCCAGCAGTCCCGCCAGGCACAAAAAAGAGACCCAGTACTTC
. | . | TRBJ2-2 | TRBV28 | CATGYRVPPAGELFF | TGTGCCACAGGATACAGGGTTCCGCCGGCCGGGGAGCTGTTTTTT
. | . | TRBJ1-5 | TRBV28 | CASSLVDYQPQHF | TGTGCCAGCAGTTTAGTAGACTATCAGCCCCAGCATTTT
. | . | TRBJ2-1 | TRBV4-1 | CASSQGPGEQFF | TGCGCCAGCAGCCAAGGGCCAGGGGAGCAGTTCTTC
TRBD2 | . | TRBJ2-1 | TRBV7-6 | CASSPRLADTHNEQFF | TGTGCCAGCAGCCCCCGACTAGCCGATACTCACAATGAGCAGTTCTTC
TRBD1 | . | TRBJ1-5 | TRBV11-2 | CASSAGGSNQPQHF | TGTGCCAGCAGCGCAGGGGGTAGCAATCAGCCCCAGCATTTT
. | few | TRBJ2-7 | TRBV5-6 | CASTTGGHSYEQYF | TGTGCCAGCACAACGGGGGGACACTCCTACGAGCAGTACTTC
TRBD2 | . | TRBJ2-7 | TRBV9 | CASSRAGDAYEQYF | TGTGCCAGCTCACGGGCGGGAGACGCCTACGAGCAGTACTTC
TRBD2 | few | TRBJ2-3 | TRBV27 | CASSMRGGADTQYF | TGTGCCAGCAGTATGCGTGGGGGGGCAGATACGCAGTATTTT
TRBD2 | . | TRBJ2-2 | TRBV2 | CASSEGVAGMSTGELFF | TGTGCCAGCAGTGAAGGAGTAGCGGGGATGTCCACCGGGGAGCTGTTTTTT
TRBD2 | few | TRBJ2-1 | TRBV28 | CASGKLAGGRNEQFF | TGTGCCAGCGGCAAGCTAGCGGGAGGTCGGAATGAGCAGTTCTTC
TRBD1 | . | TRBJ1-2 | TRBV4-1 | CASSQAWTGEDYGYTF | TGCGCCAGCAGCCAGGCTTGGACAGGCGAGGATTATGGCTACACCTTC
. | . | TRBJ1-6 | TRBV7-9 | CASSLVESRSPLHF | TGTGCCAGCAGCTTAGTCGAGTCGCGGTCACCCCTCCACTTT
. | . | TRBJ2-7 | TRBV12-3/TRBV12-4 | CASSLEGPSYEQYF | TGTGCCAGCAGTTTAGAAGGGCCCTCCTACGAGCAGTACTTC
TRBD2 | . | TRBJ2-1 | TRBV19 | CAASQWGGRNEQFF | TGTGCCGCCTCCCAGTGGGGCGGGAGGAATGAGCAGTTCTTC
. | . | TRBJ1-1 | TRBV19 | CASSIITRVNTEAFF | TGTGCCAGTAGTATAATTACTAGGGTGAACACTGAAGCTTTCTTT
TRBD1 | few | TRBJ2-1 | TRBV7-6 | CASSGKQGLGTEQFF | TGTGCCAGCAGCGGAAAACAGGGGTTAGGGACGGAGCAGTTCTTC
TRBD1 | . | TRBJ1-2 | TRBV13 | CASSLGPTGATNYGYTF | TGTGCCAGCAGCTTAGGACCAACAGGGGCAACCAACTATGGCTACACCTTC
TRBD1 | . | TRBJ2-7 | TRBV7-9 | CASSLPPGQGEHEQYF | TGTGCCAGCAGCCTCCCCCCGGGACAGGGTGAGCACGAGCAGTACTTC
. | . | TRBJ1-2 | TRBV2 | CASRGRRNYGYTF | TGTGCCAGCAGGGGACGCCGTAACTATGGCTACACCTTC
TRBD2 | few | TRBJ2-1 | TRBV4-2 | CASSQEGTSYYNEQFF | TGTGCCAGCAGCCAAGAAGGGACTAGCTACTACAATGAGCAGTTCTTC
. | . | TRBJ2-1 | TRBV13 | CASSAGYSYNEQFF | TGTGCCAGCAGCGCAGGATACTCCTACAATGAGCAGTTCTTC
. | . | TRBJ1-2 | TRBV6-2/TRBV6-3 | CASISFGAADYGYTF | TGTGCCAGCATCTCCTTTGGGGCCGCGGACTATGGCTACACCTTC
. | . | TRBJ2-5 | TRBV5-1 | CASSSNRVGETQYF | TGCGCCAGCAGCTCAAACAGAGTAGGGGAGACCCAGTACTTC
TRBD1 | few | TRBJ1-2 | TRBV12-3/TRBV12-4 | CASSFGGTGYGYTF | TGTGCCAGCAGTTTTGGAGGGACAGGCTATGGCTACACCTTC
. | few | TRBJ2-4 | TRBV4-1 | CASSQDWKGIAKNIQYF | TGCGCCAGCAGCCAAGATTGGAAGGGTATCGCCAAAAACATTCAGTACTTC
. | few | TRBJ2-1 | TRBV12-5 | CASGGDEQFF | TGTGCTAGTGGTGGCGATGAGCAGTTCTTC
TRBD2 | . | TRBJ2-5 | TRBV7-6 | CASSLAASGGRGETQYF | TGTGCCAGCAGCTTAGCCGCTAGCGGGGGCCGGGGGGAGACCCAGTACTTC
TRBD1 | . | TRBJ2-6 | TRBV20-1 | CSARDRDRVFSGANVLTF | TGCAGTGCTAGAGATCGGGACAGGGTTTTCTCTGGGGCCAACGTCCTGACTTTC
TRBD1 | few | TRBJ2-5 | TRBV7-4 | CASSAGQGRQETQYF | TGTGCCAGCAGCGCGGGACAGGGACGGCAAGAGACCCAGTACTTC
TRBD2 | . | TRBJ2-7 | TRBV7-6 | CASSSLAGGPKGEQYF | TGTGCCAGCAGCTCGTTAGCGGGAGGGCCGAAAGGAGAGCAGTACTTC
TRBD2 | . | TRBJ2-1 | TRBV27 | CASSWGGESNNEQFF | TGTGCCAGCAGTTGGGGAGGGGAGTCGAACAATGAGCAGTTCTTC
. | . | TRBJ2-1 | TRBV29-1 | CSVDSRYNEQFF | TGCAGCGTTGATAGCCGATACAATGAGCAGTTCTTC
TRBD2 | . | TRBJ2-5 | TRBV7-9 | CASSLPGTSGGGLRETQYF | TGTGCCAGCAGCTTACCCGGGACTAGCGGGGGCGGTTTGCGGGAGACCCAGTACTTC